The next 2 T cell receptor beta chains were all read from a single sample in a study of T cells expressing NK-cell markers. Each CDR3 protein gets one entry in TCRdb, which reprocessed the 5' RACE reads and gives no DNA. The table for this sample gives almost 450,000 distinct CDR3 sequences. The sample taken for sequencing was blood T cells: a sorted CD56 or NKG2C T cell subset, CD4+ or CD8+ T cells, or bulk PBMC T cells (not recorded which). The receptors were gathered from a woman aged 18 to 75 in good health.

The V gene is TRBV20-1, the J gene TRBJ2-3. The CDR3 loop spans 11 amino acids. Germline values: CDR1 DFQATT, CDR2 SNEGSKA (reference sequence). The CDR3 here is CSAGSTDTQYF.

This chain connects TRBV30 to TRBJ1-6; TCRdb indicates TRBD1, and absent DNA this call remains unverified. The germline V gene encodes CDR1 GTSNPN and CDR2 SVGIG (reference sequence). The CDR3 is 16 amino acids. This chain's CDR3 is CAWSMPGTSYNSPLHF.